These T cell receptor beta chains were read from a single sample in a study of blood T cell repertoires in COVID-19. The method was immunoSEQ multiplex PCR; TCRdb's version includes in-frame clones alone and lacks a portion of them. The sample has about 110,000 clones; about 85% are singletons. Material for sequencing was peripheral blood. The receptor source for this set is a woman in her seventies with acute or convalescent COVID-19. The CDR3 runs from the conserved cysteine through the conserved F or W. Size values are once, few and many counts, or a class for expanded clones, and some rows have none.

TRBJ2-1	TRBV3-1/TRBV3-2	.	CASSRTFGFSGRAYNEQFF
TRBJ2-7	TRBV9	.	CASSLSSGTSGTYEQYF
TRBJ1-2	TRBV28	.	CASSITGLRWGYTF
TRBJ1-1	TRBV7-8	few	CASSFATAGGGTEAFF
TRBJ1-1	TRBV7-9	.	CASSLQLLNTEAFF
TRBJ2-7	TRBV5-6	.	CASSTWSTRTYEQYF
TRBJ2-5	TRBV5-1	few	CASSSRDNQETQYF
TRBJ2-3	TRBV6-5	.	CATETGGTDTQYF
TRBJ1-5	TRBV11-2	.	CASSTEEGQPQHF
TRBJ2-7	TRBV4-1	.	CASSFESGRHYEQYF
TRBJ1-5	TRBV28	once	CASRRHRDRGRLSNQPQHF